The rows below give T cell receptor beta chains drawn from one sample of a study of blood T cell repertoires in COVID-19. Sequenced by immunoSEQ multiplex PCR; TCRdb stores in-frame clones only, minus some. The sample includes a few hundred thousand clones, around nine tenths of them seen just once. Material: PBMCs or T cells enriched from blood (not recorded which). Receptors were obtained from a woman in her 40s who had recovered from COVID-19. CDR3s include the opening cysteine and the closing phenylalanine or tryptophan. D genes are given only for firm matches. Where a row states a size, it is once, few, many or the class of an expanded clone; other rows omit it.

CDR3 protein | CDR3 DNA | J gene | clone size | D gene | V gene | CDR3 length
CAISVISGAPQHF | TGTGCCATCAGTGTTATCAGTGGGGCGCCCCAGCATTTT | TRBJ1-5 | once | - | TRBV10-3 | 13
CASRALSNYEQYF | TGCGCCAGCAGAGCCCTATCTAACTACGAGCAGTACTTC | TRBJ2-7 | - | - | TRBV5-1 | 13
CASSQYNEQFF | TGTGCCAGCAGCCAATACAATGAGCAGTTCTTC | TRBJ2-1 | - | - | TRBV5-5 | 11
CASSQDGARTSPLHF | TGTGCCAGCAGCCAAGATGGGGCCCGAACTTCACCCCTCCACTTT | TRBJ1-6 | - | - | TRBV3-1/TRBV3-2 | 15
CASSSNRDSPFYGYTF | TGTGCCAGCAGCTCCAACCGGGACAGCCCCTTCTATGGCTACACCTTC | TRBJ1-2 | - | TRBD1 | TRBV5-8 | 16
CSVTGTASGNTIYF | TGCAGCGTCACCGGGACAGCCTCTGGAAACACCATATATTTT | TRBJ1-3 | - | TRBD1 | TRBV29-1 | 14
CAISERGGTEQYF | TGTGCCATCAGTGAGCGAGGGGGCACCGAGCAGTACTTC | TRBJ2-7 | - | TRBD1 | TRBV10-3 | 13
CASSHGVTMGYGYTF | TGTGCCAGCAGCCACGGGGTGACGATGGGCTATGGCTACACCTTC | TRBJ1-2 | - | - | TRBV5-5 | 15
CASSSTSGSMEDTQYF | TGTGCCAGCAGCTCTACTAGCGGGAGTATGGAGGATACGCAGTATTTT | TRBJ2-3 | - | TRBD2 | TRBV5-6 | 16
CASSAPADTEAFF | TGTGCCAGCAGTGCCCCGGCGGACACTGAAGCTTTCTTT | TRBJ1-1 | - | - | TRBV2 | 13
CASSSPGGDTEAFF | TGTGCCAGCAGTTCCCCTGGGGGCGACACTGAAGCTTTCTTT | TRBJ1-1 | - | - | TRBV6-2/TRBV6-3 | 14
CASSVTGNNEQFF | TGTGCCAGCAGCGTTACGGGGAACAATGAGCAGTTCTTC | TRBJ2-1 | few | - | TRBV9 | 13
CASSLERDRDTEAFF | TGTGCCAGCAGCTTAGAACGAGACAGGGACACTGAAGCTTTCTTT | TRBJ1-1 | once | TRBD1 | TRBV7-8 | 15
CASRFRESGANVLTF | TGTGCCAGCAGGTTCAGGGAATCTGGGGCCAACGTCCTGACTTTC | TRBJ2-6 | - | - | TRBV2 | 15
CASAWGDEQFF | TGTGCCAGTGCTTGGGGGGATGAGCAGTTCTTC | TRBJ2-1 | - | - | TRBV12-3/TRBV12-4 | 11
CASSVGEYEQYF | TGTGCCAGCAGCGTGGGAGAGTACGAGCAGTACTTC | TRBJ2-7 | - | - | TRBV9 | 12
CASSPGQGAYGYTF | TGCGCCAGCAGCCCGGGACAGGGGGCCTATGGCTACACCTTC | TRBJ1-2 | - | TRBD1 | TRBV4-1 | 14
CASSPGMDTDTQYF | TGCGCCAGCAGCCCAGGGATGGACACAGATACGCAGTATTTT | TRBJ2-3 | once | - | TRBV5-1 | 14
CASSSDRRLAGAEQYF | TGTGCCAGCAGCTCGGACCGAAGACTAGCGGGAGCCGAGCAGTACTTC | TRBJ2-7 | - | TRBD2 | TRBV7-2 | 16
CASRTEGSGNTIYF | TGTGCCAGCAGGACCGAGGGATCTGGAAACACCATATATTTT | TRBJ1-3 | many | - | TRBV14 | 14
CASSFPAGGAGELFF | TGTGCCAGCAGCTTCCCAGCGGGAGGCGCCGGGGAGCTGTTTTTT | TRBJ2-2 | - | TRBD2 | TRBV7-2 | 15
CASMGAGSSYNEQFF | TGTGCCAGCATGGGAGCGGGAAGCTCCTACAATGAGCAGTTCTTC | TRBJ2-1 | once | TRBD2 | TRBV25-1 | 15
CASSLLGGAEQYF | TGTGCCAGCAGCTTATTAGGAGGGGCGGAGCAGTACTTC | TRBJ2-7 | - | - | TRBV7-2 | 13
CASISGRTGEQYF | TGTGCCAGCATTAGTGGGAGGACGGGGGAGCAGTACTTC | TRBJ2-7 | - | - | TRBV6-5 | 13
CASSQEAGDMYEQYF | TGCGCCAGCAGCCAAGAAGCGGGAGACATGTACGAGCAGTACTTC | TRBJ2-7 | - | TRBD2 | TRBV4-3 | 15
CASSSGTYEQYF | TGTGCCAGCAGCTCCGGGACTTACGAGCAGTACTTC | TRBJ2-7 | - | - | TRBV7-2 | 12
CASSQDRDRRVTF | TGCGCCAGCAGCCAGGACCGGGACAGACGGGTCACCTTC | TRBJ1-2 | - | TRBD1 | TRBV4-1 | 13
CASSGLAGGGQETQYF | TGTGCCAGCAGCGGCCTTGCGGGAGGTGGGCAAGAGACCCAGTACTTC | TRBJ2-5 | - | TRBD2 | TRBV7-2 | 16
CASSYSNPGHRRFF | TGTGCCAGCAGTTACTCGAACCCCGGACACCGGAGGTTCTTC | TRBJ2-1 | - | - | TRBV6-2/TRBV6-3 | 14
CASSQRGSAYEQYF | TGTGCCAGCAGCCAAAGAGGATCCGCCTACGAGCAGTACTTC | TRBJ2-7 | - | - | TRBV3-1/TRBV3-2 | 14
CASSPRIAGNTGELFF | TGTGCCAGCTCACCACGGATAGCGGGAAACACCGGGGAGCTGTTTTTT | TRBJ2-2 | - | TRBD2 | TRBV18 | 16
CASKSLGQVTYSNQPQHF | TGTGCCAGCAAGTCTTTGGGTCAGGTGACATATAGCAATCAGCCCCAGCATTTT | TRBJ1-5 | - | - | TRBV28 | 18
CATSDHVGTGNEQFF | TGTGCCACCAGTGACCACGTCGGGACAGGGAATGAGCAGTTCTTC | TRBJ2-1 | - | TRBD1 | TRBV24-1 | 15
CASSSRVNYGYTF | TGTGCCAGCAGCTCCAGGGTTAACTATGGCTACACCTTC | TRBJ1-2 | - | - | TRBV7-2 | 13
CASSPGWSLDEQFF | TGTGCCAGCAGCCCGGGGTGGAGCCTCGATGAGCAGTTCTTC | TRBJ2-1 | - | - | TRBV11-3 | 14
CASSEMGGLAEKLFF | TGTGCCAGCAGTGAAATGGGAGGTCTGGCTGAAAAACTGTTTTTT | TRBJ1-4 | - | - | TRBV6-1 | 15
CASSFAGQGANYGYTF | TGTGCCAGCAGCTTTGCTGGACAGGGTGCCAACTATGGCTACACCTTC | TRBJ1-2 | - | TRBD1 | TRBV11-2 | 16
CASKIGGYNEQFF | TGTGCCAGCAAAATCGGGGGATACAATGAGCAGTTCTTC | TRBJ2-1 | - | - | TRBV5-4 | 13
CASSQTSGSSLPNEQFF | TGTGCCAGCTCGCAGACTAGCGGGAGTAGTCTTCCCAATGAGCAGTTCTTC | TRBJ2-1 | - | TRBD2 | TRBV18 | 17
CASSYSSSGSYEQYF | TGTGCCAGCAGTTACTCGAGTAGCGGGAGCTACGAGCAGTACTTC | TRBJ2-7 | - | TRBD2 | TRBV6-2/TRBV6-3 | 15